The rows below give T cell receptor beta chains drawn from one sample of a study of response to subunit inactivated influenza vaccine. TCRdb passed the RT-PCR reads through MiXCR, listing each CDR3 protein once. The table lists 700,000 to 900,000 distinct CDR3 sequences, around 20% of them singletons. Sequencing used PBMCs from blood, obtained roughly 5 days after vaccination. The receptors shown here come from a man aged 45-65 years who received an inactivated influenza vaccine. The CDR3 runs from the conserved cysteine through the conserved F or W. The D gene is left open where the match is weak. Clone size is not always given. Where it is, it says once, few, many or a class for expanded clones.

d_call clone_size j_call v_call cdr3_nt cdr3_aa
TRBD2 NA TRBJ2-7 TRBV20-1 TGCAGTGCTAGAGAATACGGGGGACTAGCGGGAGCCTACGAGCAGTACTTC CSAREYGGLAGAYEQYF
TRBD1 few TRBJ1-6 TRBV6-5 TGTGCCAGCAGTTACTCGAGGACAGGGGACTTCTCCTCACCCCTCCACTTT CASSYSRTGDFSSPLHF
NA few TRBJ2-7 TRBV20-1 TGCAGTGCTAGAGATGCCCGGGACTACGAGCAGTACTTC CSARDARDYEQYF
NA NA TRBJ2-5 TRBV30 TGTGCCTGGGAGAAAGAGACCCAGTACTTC CAWEKETQYF
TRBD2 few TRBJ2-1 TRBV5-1 TGCGCCAGCAGCTTATGGACTAGCGGGAGTATTCCCTCCTACAATGAGCAGTTCTTC CASSLWTSGSIPSYNEQFF
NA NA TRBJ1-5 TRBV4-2 TGTGCCAGCAGCCAAGATTCTAGGGGTGATAGCAATCAGCCCCAGCATTTT CASSQDSRGDSNQPQHF
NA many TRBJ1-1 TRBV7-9 TGTGCCAGCAGCTTGTCCCAAATAAGGACTGAAGCTTTCTTT CASSLSQIRTEAFF
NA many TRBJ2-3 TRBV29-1 TGCAGCCACTCCCGGACGTCTTCTAGCACAGATACGCAGTATTTT CSHSRTSSSTDTQYF
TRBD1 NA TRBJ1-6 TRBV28 TGTGCCAGCAGACCCAACGGACAGGGTGGATCACCCCTCCACTTT CASRPNGQGGSPLHF
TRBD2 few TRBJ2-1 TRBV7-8 TGTGCCAGCAGCCCCAGACTAGCGGGGGTCAGGTACAATGAGCAGTTCTTC CASSPRLAGVRYNEQFF
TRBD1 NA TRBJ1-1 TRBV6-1 TGTGCCAGCAGTCCTCGGACAGGACGCAACACTGAAGCTTTCTTT CASSPRTGRNTEAFF
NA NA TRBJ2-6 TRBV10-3 TGTGCCATCAGCGCCCTGGACTCCTCTGGGGCCAACGTCCTGACTTTC CAISALDSSGANVLTF
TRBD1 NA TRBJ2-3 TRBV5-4 TGTGCCAGCACCCCGACAGGGCGTAGCACAGATACGCAGTATTTT CASTPTGRSTDTQYF
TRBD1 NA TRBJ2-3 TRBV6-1 TGTGCCAGCATGGGACAGCCCACAGATACGCAGTATTTT CASMGQPTDTQYF
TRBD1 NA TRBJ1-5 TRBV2 TGTGCCAGCTTAGAGGACAGGGGTGGACAGCCCCAGCATTTT CASLEDRGGQPQHF
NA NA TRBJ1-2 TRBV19 TGTGCCAGTAGAGAGATCTATGGCTACACCTTC CASREIYGYTF
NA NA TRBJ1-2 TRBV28 TGTGCCAGCAGTTTTTTGGTGGGGGACCTCAACTATGGCTACACCTTC CASSFLVGDLNYGYTF
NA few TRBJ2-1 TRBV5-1 TGCGCCAGCAGCTTGGCCGCGGGGTCCTACAATGAGCAGTTCTTC CASSLAAGSYNEQFF
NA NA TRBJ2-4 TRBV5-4 TGTGCCAGCAGCTTGAGCTCACTAGGCAAAAACATTCAGTACTTC CASSLSSLGKNIQYF
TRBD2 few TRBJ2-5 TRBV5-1 TGCGCCAGCAGATCCGGGACAGGGGGACTAGCGGGAGGGTACGAGACCCAGTACTTC CASRSGTGGLAGGYETQYF
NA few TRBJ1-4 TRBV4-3 TGCGCCAGCAGCCAAGAGGATCGGGTGGGGGGAAAACTGTTTTTT CASSQEDRVGGKLFF
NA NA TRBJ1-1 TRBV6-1 TGTGCCAGCAGGCTTAGGGGTTCGGCTGAAGCTTTCTTT CASRLRGSAEAFF
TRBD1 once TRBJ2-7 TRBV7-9 TGTGCCAGCAGCCGTCCGGGACAGGAGCGCCACGAGCAGTACTTC CASSRPGQERHEQYF
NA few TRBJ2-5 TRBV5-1 TGCGCCAGCAGCATAACGGAAGAGACCCAGTACTTC CASSITEETQYF
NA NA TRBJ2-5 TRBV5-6 TGTGCCAGCAGCCCGTGGGGCCACTACCAAGAGACCCAGTACTTC CASSPWGHYQETQYF
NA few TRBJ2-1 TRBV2 TGTGCCAGCAGGAAAACTACTGGGTGGGATGAGCAGTTCTTC CASRKTTGWDEQFF
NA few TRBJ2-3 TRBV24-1 TGTGCCACCAGTCCCTTTGGTGGGAACACAGATACGCAGTATTTT CATSPFGGNTDTQYF
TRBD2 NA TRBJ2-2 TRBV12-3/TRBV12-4 TGTGCCAGCAGACGACTAGCGGGGGGGCCCGGGGAGCTGTTTTTT CASRRLAGGPGELFF
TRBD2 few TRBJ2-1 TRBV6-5 TGTGCCAGCAGTTACTCGACCCAAGCGGGATTCTACAATGAGCAGTTCTTC CASSYSTQAGFYNEQFF
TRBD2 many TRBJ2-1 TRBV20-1 TGCAGTGCTCTCCTGACTAGCGGGGTCTCGAGCTCCTACAATGAGCAGTTCTTC CSALLTSGVSSSYNEQFF
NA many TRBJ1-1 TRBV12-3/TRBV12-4 TGTGCCAGCAGTCCACCGGACAGACTTGAAGCTTTCTTT CASSPPDRLEAFF
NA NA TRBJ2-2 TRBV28 TGTGCCAGCAGTTTCCCGGGGGTTATTGGGACCGGGGAGCTGTTTTTT CASSFPGVIGTGELFF
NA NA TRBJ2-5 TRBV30 TGTGCCTGGAGGGGGCGGAATAGCCGGAGAGAGACCCAGTACTTC CAWRGRNSRRETQYF
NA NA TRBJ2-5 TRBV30 TGTGCCTGGAGTCCCGAAGAGACCCAGTACTTC CAWSPEETQYF
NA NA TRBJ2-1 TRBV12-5 TGTGCTAGTGCTAACGGACTTAGGGCCAGTGTTCCGAGGACCTACAATGAGCAGTTCTTC CASANGLRASVPRTYNEQFF
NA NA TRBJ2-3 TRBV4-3 TGCGCCAGCAGCCAAGAATGGGTCCGGGGCACAGATACGCAGTATTTT CASSQEWVRGTDTQYF
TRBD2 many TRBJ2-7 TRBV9 TGTGCCAGCAGCGTAGGACTAGCGGTCTACGAGCAGTACTTC CASSVGLAVYEQYF
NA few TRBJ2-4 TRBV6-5 TGTGCCAGCAGTTACGCGGCAGGGACTGGAGACATTCAGTACTTC CASSYAAGTGDIQYF
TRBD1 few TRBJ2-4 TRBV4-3 TGCGCCAGCAGCCAGCTCGGGACAGGGTCCCCCCCCCACTTC CASSQLGTGSPPHF
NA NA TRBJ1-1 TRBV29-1 TGCAGCGTTAAAAGGGGACCCGGAGGAAACACTGAAGCTTTCTTT CSVKRGPGGNTEAFF
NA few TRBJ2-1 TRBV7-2 TGTGCCAGCAGCTCCCCTGCTCGCGGTTCCTCCTACAATGAGCAGTTCTTC CASSSPARGSSYNEQFF
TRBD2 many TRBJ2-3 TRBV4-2 TGTGCCAGCAGCCCACAAGGGACTAGCGGGGGGACCACAGATACGCAGTATTTT CASSPQGTSGGTTDTQYF
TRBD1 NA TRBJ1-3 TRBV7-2 TGTGCCAGCAGCTCGCAAAGACAGGGAAGTGGAAACACCATATATTTT CASSSQRQGSGNTIYF
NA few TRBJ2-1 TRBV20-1 TGCAGTGCTACCAGGGGTGCCAGAAGATATGAGCAGTTCTTC CSATRGARRYEQFF
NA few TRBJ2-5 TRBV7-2 TGTGCCAGCAGCTTGACATTCGGGGGCTGGGAGACCCAGTACTTC CASSLTFGGWETQYF
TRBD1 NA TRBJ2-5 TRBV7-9 TGTGCCAGCAGCCCTGGACAGGGGAGTATGGAGACCCAGTACTTC CASSPGQGSMETQYF